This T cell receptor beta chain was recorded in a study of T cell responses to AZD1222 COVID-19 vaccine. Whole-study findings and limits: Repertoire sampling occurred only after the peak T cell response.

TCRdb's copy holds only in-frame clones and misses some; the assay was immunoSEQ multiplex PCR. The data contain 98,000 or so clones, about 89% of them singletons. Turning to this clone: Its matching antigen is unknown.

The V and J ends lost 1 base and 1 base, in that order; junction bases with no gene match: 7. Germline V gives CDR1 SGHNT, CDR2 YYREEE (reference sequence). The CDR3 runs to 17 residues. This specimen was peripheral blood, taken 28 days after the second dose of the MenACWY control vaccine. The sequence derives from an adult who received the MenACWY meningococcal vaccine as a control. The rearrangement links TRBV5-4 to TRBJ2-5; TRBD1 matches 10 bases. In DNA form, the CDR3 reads TGTGCCAGCAGCTTGCTTGGACAGGGGGAATCCCAAGAGACCCAGTACTTC. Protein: CASSLLGQGESQETQYF.